This T cell receptor beta chain was obtained from a study of shared clonotypes between healthy human individuals. Deep-level running was used for the assay. Sorted-subset replicate PCR reactions contained 150 to 200 ng DNA, corresponding to tens of thousands of T cell genomes. Sequencing used immunoSEQ multiplex PCR; TCRdb keeps in-frame clones, though not all of them. The sample contains nearly 1,000,000 clones, approximately 80% of which appear only once. CDR3 length: 16 residues. The V gene's germline CDR1 is SGHVS and CDR2 FQNEAQ. V was pared by 3 bases and J by 0 bases, with 5 bases of the junction left unmatched.

The TCR comes from a man aged 18 to 30 in good health. The specimen was memory CD4+ T cells sorted from blood. Specified subset: CD45RA-negative fraction. The J gene is TRBJ2-7, the V gene TRBV7-8; 10 bases are shared with TRBD2. DNA of the CDR3: TGTGCCAGCAGCTTCAATAGCGGGGGGAGCTCCTACGAGCAGTACTTC. Translated, it gives CASSFNSGGSSYEQYF.